This T cell receptor (beta chain) was retrieved from a study of T cell responses to AZD1222 COVID-19 vaccine. Broader study findings: Among AZD1222 vaccinees, only six or seven were seropositive at baseline. Per reports, nearly half of all spike-specific TCRs target regions that are unmutated in variants. Across spike, vaccine-associated CD4 TCRs were found, dominant at 160-218 and 743-854.

Assay: immunoSEQ multiplex PCR; the TCRdb copy retains only in-frame clones and omits some. The repertoire holds around 180,000 clones, with 87% as singletons. To note about this clone: Its specificity is unknown.

The CDR3 has 16 amino acids. Trimming cost V 4 bases and J 0 bases, with 16 bases left between them. The germline gives CDR1 SGDLS, CDR2 YYNGEE. The clonotype was recovered from an adult in good health. The sequences come from peripheral blood, collected on day 0 of MenACWY control vaccination. The chain links TRBV9 to TRBJ1-1; D not certain. CDR3 DNA: TGTGCCAGCAGCCCTAGAGGAGAGGCCCTGAACACTGAAGCTTTCTTT. Encoded protein: CASSPRGEALNTEAFF.